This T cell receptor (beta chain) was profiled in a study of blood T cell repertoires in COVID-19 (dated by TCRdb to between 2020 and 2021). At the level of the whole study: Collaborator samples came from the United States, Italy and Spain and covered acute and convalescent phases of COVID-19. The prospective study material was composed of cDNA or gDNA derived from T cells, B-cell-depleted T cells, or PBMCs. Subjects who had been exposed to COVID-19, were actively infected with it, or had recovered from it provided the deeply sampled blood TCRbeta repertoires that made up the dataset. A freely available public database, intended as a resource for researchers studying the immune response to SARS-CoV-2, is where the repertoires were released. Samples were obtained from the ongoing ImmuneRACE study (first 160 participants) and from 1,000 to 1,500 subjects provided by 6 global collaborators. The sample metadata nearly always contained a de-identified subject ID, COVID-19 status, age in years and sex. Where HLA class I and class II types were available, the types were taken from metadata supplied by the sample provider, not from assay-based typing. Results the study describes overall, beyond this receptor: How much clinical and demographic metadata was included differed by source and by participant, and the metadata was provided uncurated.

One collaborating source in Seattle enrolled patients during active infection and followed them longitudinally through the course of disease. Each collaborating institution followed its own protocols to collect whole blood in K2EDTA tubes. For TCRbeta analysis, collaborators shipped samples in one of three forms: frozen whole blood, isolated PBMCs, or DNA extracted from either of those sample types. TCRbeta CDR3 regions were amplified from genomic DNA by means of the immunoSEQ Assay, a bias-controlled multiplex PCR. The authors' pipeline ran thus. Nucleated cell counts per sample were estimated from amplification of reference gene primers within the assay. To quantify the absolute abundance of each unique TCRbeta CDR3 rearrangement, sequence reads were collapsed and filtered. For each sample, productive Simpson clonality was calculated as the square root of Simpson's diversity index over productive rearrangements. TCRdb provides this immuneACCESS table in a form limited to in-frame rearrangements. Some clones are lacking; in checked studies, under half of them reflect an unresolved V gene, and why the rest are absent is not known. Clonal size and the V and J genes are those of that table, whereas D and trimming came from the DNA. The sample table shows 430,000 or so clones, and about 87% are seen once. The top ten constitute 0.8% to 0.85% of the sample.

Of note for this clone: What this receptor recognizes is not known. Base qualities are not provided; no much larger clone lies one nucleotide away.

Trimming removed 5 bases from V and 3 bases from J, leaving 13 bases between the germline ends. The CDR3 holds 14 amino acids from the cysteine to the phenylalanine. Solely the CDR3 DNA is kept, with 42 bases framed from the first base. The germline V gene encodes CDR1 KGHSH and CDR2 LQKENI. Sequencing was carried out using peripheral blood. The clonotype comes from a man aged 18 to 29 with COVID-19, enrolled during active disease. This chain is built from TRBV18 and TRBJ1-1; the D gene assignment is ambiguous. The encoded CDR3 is CASSTLDTDTEAFF. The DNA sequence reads TGTGCCAGCTCAACTCTCGACACAGACACTGAAGCTTTCTTT.